Listed here are 25 T cell receptor beta chains from one sample, sequenced in a study of T cells in Graves' hyperthyroidism and ophthalmopathy. RNA transcripts gave rise to amplified TCR beta CDR3 regions. The HTBI set primed first-round TCR CDR3 RT-PCR. TCRdb analysed the multiplex PCR reads with MiXCR anew, one entry per CDR3 protein. Among approximately 600,000 distinct CDR3 sequences listed, 14% were seen once. The sample was blood. The receptors were gathered from a woman between 18 and 29 years old with Graves' ophthalmopathy.

This chain links TRBV6-5 with TRBJ2-1; tentatively, D is TRBD2 (6 bases). CDR1 is MNHEY and CDR2 is SVGAGI in the germline V gene. The CDR3 consists of 18 residues. V lost 0 bases and J lost 8, with 23 bases in between. In DNA form, the CDR3 reads TGTGCCAGCAGTTACTCGATTAGGGACTTTGTAAGTGGATATGAGCAGTTCTTC. This gives the protein CASSYSIRDFVSGYEQFF.

This clonotype occurred many times. The chain has TRBV5-6 and TRBJ1-4; D might be TRBD1 (5 bases). V was shortened by 7 bases and J by 7 bases, with 17 bases between the two germline ends. In germline, CDR1 is SGHDT, CDR2 YYEEEE. The length of the CDR3 is 14 residues. The CDR3, as DNA: TGTGCCAGCGGCCGACAGCTAAGGGGTGAAAAACTGTTTTTT. Translating gives CASGRQLRGEKLFF.

The J gene is TRBJ2-6, the V gene TRBV12-5; 12 bases align to TRBD1. Trimming took 2 bases from V and 0 from J; bases not matched to a gene: 8. This CDR3 has 20 residues. Germline lookup yields CDR1 LGHNT and CDR2 FRNRAP. The CDR3 loop reads CASGLNIGTGGFSGANVLTF. The CDR3 bases are TGTGCTAGTGGTTTGAACATTGGGACAGGGGGCTTCTCTGGGGCCAACGTCCTGACTTTC.

This clonotype has a count of ten or more. The DNA for the CDR3 is TGTGCCAGCAGCACGGGACTAGCGGAGACTCAAGAGACCCAGTACTTC. Its translation is CASSTGLAETQETQYF. The chain is built from TRBV7-3 and TRBJ2-5; 11 bases line up with TRBD2. The CDR3 is 16 residues long. Per the germline V gene, CDR1 is SGHTA and CDR2 is FQGTGA. Trimming cost V 5 bases and J 2 bases; bases outside gene matches: 7.

This clonotype was recorded a few times. The J gene is TRBJ2-7, the V gene TRBV14, with D unresolved. CDR1 and CDR2 (germline): SGHDN, FVKESK. CDR3 length equals 10 residues. Trimming stripped 6 bases from V and 5 bases from J, with 5 bases between. CDR3 in amino acids: CASRGHEQYF. In DNA, the CDR3 is TGTGCCAGCAGGGGCCACGAGCAGTACTTC.

This sequence joins TRBV19 and TRBJ1-4; 7 nucleotides align to TRBD1. The CDR3 covers 16 residues. Germline V CDR1 and CDR2: LNHDA, SQIVND (reference sequence). Unmatched junction bases numbered 9, after V lost 3 bases and J lost 5 bases. As DNA, the CDR3 is TGTGCCAGTAGTATCCCCCCCCAGGGGGTGAATGAAAAACTGTTTTTT. This translates into CASSIPPQGVNEKLFF. Combining the CDR3 with reference TRBV19 and TRBJ1-4 gives the whole variable domain DGGITQSPKYLFRKEGQNVTLSCEQNLNHDAMYWYRQDPGQGLRLIYYSQIVNDFQKGDIAEGYSVSREKKESFPLTVTSAQKNPTAFYLCASSIPPQGVNEKLFFGSGTQLSVL.

The V gene is TRBV19, the J gene TRBJ2-3, with a tentative D call TRBD2 (6 bases). The ends were cut back, 1 base at V and 0 bases at J, with 17 bases in the middle. Germline V gene data show CDR1 as LNHDA and CDR2 as SQIVND (reference sequence). This CDR3 is 18 amino acids long. CDR3 region: CASSIALSGTFSTDTQYF. For the CDR3, the DNA is TGTGCCAGTAGTATAGCCCTTTCGGGGACTTTTAGCACAGATACGCAGTATTTT.

This clonotype was observed a few times. This may stem from a read error, because a much larger clone lies one nucleotide away. V gene TRBV9 combines with J gene TRBJ2-1, with D hard to call. The CDR3 is made up of 12 amino acids. Trimming took off 4 bases at V and 5 bases at J, with 7 bases between the two ends. Germline CDR1 reads SGDLS; CDR2 reads YYNGEE. DNA for the CDR3: TGTGCCAGCAGCCCTAACCACAATGAGCAGTTCTTC. It translates to CASSPNHNEQFF. Based on the CDR3 plus reference TRBV9 and TRBJ2-1, the full variable domain is DSGVTQTPKHLITATGQRVTLRCSPRSGDLSVYWYQQSLDQGLQFLIQYYNGEERAKGNILERFSAQQFPDLHSELNLSSLELGDSALYFCASSPNHNEQFFGPGTRLTVL.

This clonotype was found many times. The chain has TRBV3-1 and TRBJ2-7, with TRBD2 identical over 8 bases. This CDR3 spans 16 amino acids. With 0 bases clipped from V and 4 bases from J, the junction kept 8 bases outside the gene matches. Germline CDR1 reads LGHDT; CDR2 reads YNNKEL (reference sequence). Here the CDR3 DNA reads TGTGCCAGCAGCCAAGACAAGATTACTAGCGGTTACGAGCAGTACTTC. Amino acids: CASSQDKITSGYEQYF.

In its sample, this clonotype was seen a few times. This chain connects TRBV5-1 to TRBJ2-2, with 9 bases identical to TRBD2. V lost 5 bases to trimming and J lost 5 bases; unmatched junction nucleotides: 4. The CDR3 contains 14 residues. Germline CDR1 is SGHRS and CDR2 is YFSETQ. The CDR3 spells CASRASGETGELFF. CDR3 DNA sequence: TGCGCCAGCAGGGCTAGCGGGGAAACCGGGGAGCTGTTTTTT.

This clonotype was picked up one time. A much larger clone lies a single base off, so this may be a read error. This chain connects TRBV9 to TRBJ2-7, with TRBD1 matching over 12 bases. Looked up from germline, CDR1 is SGDLS and CDR2 is YYNGEE. This CDR3 is 14 amino acids long. CDR3 coding DNA: TGTGCCAGCAGCGGGGGACAGGGGGCTTACGATCAGTACTTC. Protein: CASSGGQGAYDQYF.

The V call is TRBV25-1, the J call TRBJ1-2, with 8 bases that match TRBD1. The CDR3 sequence is 14 residues long. Germline V lookup: CDR1 MGHDK, CDR2 SYGVNS. Trimming removed 2 bases from V and 5 bases from J; junction bases left unmatched: 4. CDR3 nucleotide sequence: TGTGCCAGCAGTGAAAGGACAGGGTGGTATGGCTACACCTTC. Protein sequence: CASSERTGWYGYTF.

This clonotype has a count of ten or more. The rearrangement joins TRBV20-1 to TRBJ2-5; tentative D call: TRBD1 (5 bases). Trimming removed 2 bases from V and 0 bases from J, with 13 bases in between. CDR3 length: 15 residues. Germline CDR1 and CDR2: DFQATT and SNEGSKA (reference sequence). For the CDR3, the DNA is TGCAGTGCTAGACGTATTCCAGGGAACCAAGAGACCCAGTACTTC. This sequence encodes CSARRIPGNQETQYF.

This clonotype occurred a few times. The J gene is TRBJ1-4, the V gene TRBV19, with 9 bases lining up with TRBD1. Trimming cost V 2 bases and J 4 bases; bases outside gene matches: 2. The CDR3 runs to 15 residues. Germline-derived CDR1 and CDR2 are LNHDA and SQIVND (reference sequence). The CDR3 is CASSIPGQGNEKLFF. The DNA for the CDR3 is TGTGCCAGTAGTATACCGGGACAGGGTAATGAAAAACTGTTTTTT.

The J gene is TRBJ1-4, the V gene TRBV27; D remains unclear. Germline V CDR1 and CDR2: MNHEY, SMNVEV (reference sequence). The CDR3 has 15 residues. V was clipped by 3 bases and J by 3 bases, with 11 bases between them. The CDR3 loop reads CASSFRRSANEKLFF. CDR3 DNA: TGTGCCAGCAGTTTCCGGCGGTCAGCTAATGAAAAACTGTTTTTT.

Ten or more counts support this clonotype. The chain has TRBV11-1 and TRBJ1-2; 9 bases are shared with TRBD1. The germline V gene encodes CDR1 SGHAT and CDR2 FQDESV (reference sequence). V shed 2 bases, J shed 6 bases, and the junction held 4 bases outside the gene matches. The CDR3 consists of 14 residues. This chain's CDR3 is CASSLNRGRNGYTF. The CDR3 region has the DNA TGTGCCAGCAGCTTAAACAGGGGGCGGAATGGCTACACCTTC.

Many counts were recorded for this clonotype. J is TRBJ2-5 and V is TRBV12-3 or TRBV12-4, with 8 bases that match TRBD1. The CDR3 is 12 residues long. V gave up 6 bases and J gave up 5 bases; unmatched junction bases: 2. In DNA, the CDR3 is TGTGCCAGCAGCGGACAGGGTGAGACCCAGTACTTC. It is translated as CASSGQGETQYF.

This clonotype has just a few counts. This rearrangement joins TRBV9 to TRBJ1-1, with D hard to call. This CDR3 comprises 15 residues. The V gene lost 0 bases and the J gene lost 0 bases, with 9 bases spanning the gap. In germline, CDR1 is SGDLS, CDR2 YYNGEE. In DNA, the CDR3 is TGTGCCAGCAGCGTAGATGGCCGCATGAACACTGAAGCTTTCTTT. This translates into CASSVDGRMNTEAFF.

This chain links TRBV20-1 with TRBJ2-1; TRBD1 matches at 9 bases. The CDR3 is 15 residues long. Germline CDR1 reads DFQATT; CDR2 reads SNEGSKA (reference sequence). V dropped 6 bases and J dropped 4; count of bases not matched to a gene: 10. The CDR3 region is CSAPDRGVIYNEQFF. The CDR3 DNA sequence: TGCAGTGCACCAGACAGGGGGGTAATTTACAATGAGCAGTTCTTC.

This clonotype was seen more than once but under ten times. This sequence joins TRBV29-1 and TRBJ1-1; D not resolved. From germline, CDR1 is SQVTM and CDR2 ANQGSEA. The CDR3 sequence is 17 residues long. The V end was cut by 4 bases, the J end by 0 bases, with 21 bases between. The CDR3 here is CSVANPLRRQLNTEAFF. The DNA for the CDR3 is TGCAGCGTTGCCAACCCCCTTCGGCGCCAGCTGAACACTGAAGCTTTCTTT.

This clonotype was counted at least ten times. The V and J genes are TRBV27 and TRBJ2-1; no definite D call. V lost 2 bases and J lost 8, with 10 bases in between. This CDR3 is built from 13 residues. Germline V gene lookup returns CDR1 MNHEY and CDR2 SMNVEV (reference sequence). The CDR3 bases are TGTGCCAGCAGTTTAACGGCCTTGGATGAGCAGTTCTTC. Protein: CASSLTALDEQFF.

This chain uses TRBV25-1 with TRBJ1-2, with TRBD1 identical over 8 bases. Germline V gives CDR1 MGHDK, CDR2 SYGVNS. The trim removed 4 bases at V and 5 bases at J, leaving 6 bases unmatched. The CDR3 is 14 residues long. The DNA of the CDR3 is TGTGCCAGCAGTGGCCTGGGACAGGCGTATGGCTACACCTTC. This codes for CASSGLGQAYGYTF.

This clonotype was detected many times. The chain uses TRBV7-9 and TRBJ1-4; no clear D. The CDR3 is 17 residues long. V was cut by 1 base and J by 10 bases, with 22 bases left in between. Germline CDR1 SEHNR, CDR2 FQNEAQ (reference sequence). CDR3 protein: CASSLGLGSYPGRKLFF. The CDR3 coding sequence is TGTGCCAGCAGCTTAGGGTTGGGAAGCTATCCGGGAAGAAAACTGTTTTTT.

This clonotype occurred many times. The chain employs TRBV16 and TRBJ1-2; 8 bases align to TRBD1. With 2 bases clipped from V and 4 bases from J, the junction kept 9 bases outside the gene matches. Germline V gene sequence: CDR1 KGHSY, CDR2 FQNENV. CDR3 length equals 16 residues. CDR3 coding DNA: TGTGCCAGCAGCCAAGTCGACAGGGGAGTTAGCTATGGCTACACCTTC. As protein: CASSQVDRGVSYGYTF.

This clonotype was counted at least ten times. The chain employs TRBV6-2 or TRBV6-3 and TRBJ2-5; tentatively, D is TRBD1 (5 bases). The CDR3 has 15 amino acids. Trimming took 0 bases from V and 1 from J, leaving 9 bases between them. Germline CDR1 MNHEY, CDR2 SVGEGT. The DNA of the CDR3 is TGTGCCAGCAGTTACTCTTTGCAGGGCCAAGAGACCCAGTACTTC. This gives the protein CASSYSLQGQETQYF.